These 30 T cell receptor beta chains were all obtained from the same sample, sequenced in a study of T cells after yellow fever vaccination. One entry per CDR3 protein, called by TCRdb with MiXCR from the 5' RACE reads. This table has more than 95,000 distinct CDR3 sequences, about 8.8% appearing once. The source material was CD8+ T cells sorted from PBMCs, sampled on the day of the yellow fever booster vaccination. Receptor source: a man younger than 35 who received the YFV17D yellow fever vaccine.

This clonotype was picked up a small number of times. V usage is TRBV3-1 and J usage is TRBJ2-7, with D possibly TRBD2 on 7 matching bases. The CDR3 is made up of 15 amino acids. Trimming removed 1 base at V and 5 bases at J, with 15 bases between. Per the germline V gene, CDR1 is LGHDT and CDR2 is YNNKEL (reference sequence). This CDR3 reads CASSQGWGGLNEQYF. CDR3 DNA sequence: TGTGCCAGCAGCCAAGGGTGGGGGGGCCTCAACGAGCAGTACTTC.

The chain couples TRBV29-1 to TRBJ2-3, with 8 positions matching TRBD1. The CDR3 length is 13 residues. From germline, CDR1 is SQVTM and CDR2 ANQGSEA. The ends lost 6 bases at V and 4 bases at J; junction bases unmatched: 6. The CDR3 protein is CSVIQGAADTQYF. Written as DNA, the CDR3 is TGCAGCGTGATTCAGGGGGCAGCAGATACGCAGTATTTT.

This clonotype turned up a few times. The CDR3 here is CASSVQGATGELFF. CDR3 nucleotides: TGTGCCAGCAGCGTACAGGGGGCGACCGGGGAGCTGTTTTTT. The genes are TRBV9 and TRBJ2-2; 8 positions agree with TRBD1. J lost 5 bases, V lost 1 base, and 1 base had no gene match. The germline V gene encodes CDR1 SGDLS and CDR2 YYNGEE. The CDR3 spans 14 residues.

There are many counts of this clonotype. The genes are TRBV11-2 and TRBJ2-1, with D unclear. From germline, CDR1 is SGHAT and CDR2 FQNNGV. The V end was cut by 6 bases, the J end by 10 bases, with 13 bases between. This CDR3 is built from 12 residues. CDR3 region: CASRATESEQFF. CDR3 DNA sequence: TGTGCCAGCAGGGCTACAGAGTCCGAGCAGTTCTTC.

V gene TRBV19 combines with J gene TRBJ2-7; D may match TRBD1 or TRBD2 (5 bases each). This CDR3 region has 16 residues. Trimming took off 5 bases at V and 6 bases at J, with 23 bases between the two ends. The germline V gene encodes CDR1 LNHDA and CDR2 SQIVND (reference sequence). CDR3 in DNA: TGTGCCAGTAGTCAAACGGGACCTGGAGGCCTTCTCGAGCAGTACGTC. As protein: CASSQTGPGGLLEQYV.

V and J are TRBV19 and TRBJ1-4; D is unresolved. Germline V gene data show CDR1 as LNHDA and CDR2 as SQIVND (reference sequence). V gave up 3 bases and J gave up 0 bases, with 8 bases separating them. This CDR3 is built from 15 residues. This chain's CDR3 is CASSIFTSTNEKLFF. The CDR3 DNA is TGTGCCAGTAGTATCTTCACCTCAACTAATGAAAAACTGTTTTTT.

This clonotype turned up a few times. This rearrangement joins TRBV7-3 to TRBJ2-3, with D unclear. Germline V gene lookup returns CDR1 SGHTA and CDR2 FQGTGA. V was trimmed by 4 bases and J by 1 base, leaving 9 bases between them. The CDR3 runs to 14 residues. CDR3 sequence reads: CASSSGPRTDTQYF. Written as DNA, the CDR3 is TGTGCCAGCAGCTCCGGACCTCGCACAGATACGCAGTATTTT.

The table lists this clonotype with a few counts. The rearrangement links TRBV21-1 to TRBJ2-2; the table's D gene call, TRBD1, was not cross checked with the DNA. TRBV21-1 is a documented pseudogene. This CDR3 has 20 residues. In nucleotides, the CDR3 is TGTGCCAGCAGCAAAGATTCCCCTCCGCTGACAGGGGGGGACACCGGGGAGCTGTTTTTT. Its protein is CASSKDSPPLTGGDTGELFF.

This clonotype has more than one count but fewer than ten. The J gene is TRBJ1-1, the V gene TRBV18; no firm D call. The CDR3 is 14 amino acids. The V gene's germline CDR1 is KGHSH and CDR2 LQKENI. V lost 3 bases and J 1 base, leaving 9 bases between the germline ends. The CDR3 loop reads CASSPWTENTEAFF. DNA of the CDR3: TGTGCCAGCTCACCCTGGACTGAGAACACTGAAGCTTTCTTT.

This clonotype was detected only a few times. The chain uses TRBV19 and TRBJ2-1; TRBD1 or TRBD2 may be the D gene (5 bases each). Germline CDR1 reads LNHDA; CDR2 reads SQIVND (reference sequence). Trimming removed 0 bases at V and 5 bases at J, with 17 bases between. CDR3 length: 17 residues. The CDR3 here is CASSIDNPPGTHNEQFF. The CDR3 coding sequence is TGTGCCAGTAGTATAGATAACCCGCCAGGGACCCACAATGAGCAGTTCTTC.

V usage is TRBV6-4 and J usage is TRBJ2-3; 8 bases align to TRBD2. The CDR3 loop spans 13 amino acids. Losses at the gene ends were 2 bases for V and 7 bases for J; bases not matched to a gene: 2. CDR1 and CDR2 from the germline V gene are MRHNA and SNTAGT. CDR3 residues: CASSDAGGYTQYF. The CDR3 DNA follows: TGTGCCAGCAGTGACGCGGGGGGATATACGCAGTATTTT.

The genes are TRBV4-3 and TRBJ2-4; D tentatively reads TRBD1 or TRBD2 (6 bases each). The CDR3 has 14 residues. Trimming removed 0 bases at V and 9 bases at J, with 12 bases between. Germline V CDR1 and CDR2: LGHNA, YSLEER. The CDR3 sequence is CASSQDGGQGIQYF. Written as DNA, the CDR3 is TGCGCCAGCAGCCAAGATGGGGGGCAGGGCATTCAGTACTTC.

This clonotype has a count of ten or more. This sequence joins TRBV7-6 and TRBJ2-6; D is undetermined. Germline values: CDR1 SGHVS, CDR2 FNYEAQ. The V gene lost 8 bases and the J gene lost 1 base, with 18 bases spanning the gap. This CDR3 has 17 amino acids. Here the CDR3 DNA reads TGTGCCAGCGGGTCCTGGACCGCCGATTCTGGGGCCAACGTCCTGACTTTC. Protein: CASGSWTADSGANVLTF.

The DNA of the CDR3 is TGTGCCAGCTCACACTCCGACAGGGGAGGACTCTACGAGCAGTACGTC. It is translated as CASSHSDRGGLYEQYV. The chain is built from TRBV18 and TRBJ2-7; 8 nucleotides agree with TRBD1. The CDR3 is made up of 16 amino acids. Unmatched junction bases numbered 11, after V lost 4 bases and J lost 3 bases. Germline V gives CDR1 KGHSH, CDR2 LQKENI.

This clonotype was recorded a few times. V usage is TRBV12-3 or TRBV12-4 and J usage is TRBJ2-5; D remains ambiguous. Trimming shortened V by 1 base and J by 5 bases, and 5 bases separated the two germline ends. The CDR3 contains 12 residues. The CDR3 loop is CASSLEGETQYF. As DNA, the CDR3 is TGTGCCAGCAGTTTAGAGGGCGAGACCCAGTACTTC.

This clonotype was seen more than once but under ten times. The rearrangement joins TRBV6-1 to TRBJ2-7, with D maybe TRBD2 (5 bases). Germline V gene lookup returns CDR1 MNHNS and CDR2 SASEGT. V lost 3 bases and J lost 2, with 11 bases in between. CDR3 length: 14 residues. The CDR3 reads CASSDQSGTYEQYV. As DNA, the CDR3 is TGTGCCAGCAGTGACCAGTCCGGGACCTACGAGCAGTACGTC.

The CDR3 spells CASSLTRGTGELFF. Written as DNA, the CDR3 is TGTGCCAGCAGCCTTACCCGGGGCACCGGGGAGCTGTTTTTT. V usage is TRBV6-5 and J usage is TRBJ2-2, with D perhaps matching TRBD2 (5 bases). The CDR3 runs to 14 residues. Trimming took off 6 bases at V and 4 bases at J, with 12 bases between the two ends. Germline lookup yields CDR1 MNHEY and CDR2 SVGAGI.

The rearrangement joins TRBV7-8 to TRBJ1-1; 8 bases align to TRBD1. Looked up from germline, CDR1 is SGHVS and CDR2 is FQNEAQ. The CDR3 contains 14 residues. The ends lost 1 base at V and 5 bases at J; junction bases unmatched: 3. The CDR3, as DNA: TGTGCCAGCAGCTTAGACAGGGGGGGAACTGAAGCTTTCTTT. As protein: CASSLDRGGTEAFF. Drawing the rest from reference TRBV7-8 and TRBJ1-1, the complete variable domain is GAGVSQSPRYKVAKRGQDVALRCDPISGHVSLFWYQQALGQGPEFLTYFQNEAQLDKSGLPSDRFFAERPEGSVSTLKIQRTQQEDSAVYLCASSLDRGGTEAFFGQGTRLTVV.

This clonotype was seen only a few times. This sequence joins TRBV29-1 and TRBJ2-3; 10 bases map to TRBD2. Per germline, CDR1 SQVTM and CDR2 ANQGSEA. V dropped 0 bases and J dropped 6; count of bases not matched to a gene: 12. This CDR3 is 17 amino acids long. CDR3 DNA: TGCAGCGTTGAAGATCTTGGACTTAGCGGGGGGCCGGATACGCAGTATTTT. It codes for CSVEDLGLSGGPDTQYF.

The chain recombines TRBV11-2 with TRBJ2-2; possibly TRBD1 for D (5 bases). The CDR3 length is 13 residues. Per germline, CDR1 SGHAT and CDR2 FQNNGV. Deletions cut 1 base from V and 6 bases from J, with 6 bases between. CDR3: CASSLGQSGELFF. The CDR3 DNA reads TGTGCCAGCAGCTTAGGACAGTCCGGGGAGCTGTTTTTT.

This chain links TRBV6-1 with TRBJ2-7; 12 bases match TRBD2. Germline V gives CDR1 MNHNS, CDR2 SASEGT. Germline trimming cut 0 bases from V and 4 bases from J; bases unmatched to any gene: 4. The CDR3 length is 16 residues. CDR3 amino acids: CASSEATGTSGYEQYF. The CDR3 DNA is TGTGCCAGCAGTGAAGCGACGGGGACTAGCGGGTACGAGCAGTACTTC.

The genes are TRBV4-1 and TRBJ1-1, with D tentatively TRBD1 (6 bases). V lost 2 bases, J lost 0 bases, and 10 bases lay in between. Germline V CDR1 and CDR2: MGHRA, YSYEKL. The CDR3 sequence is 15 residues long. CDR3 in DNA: TGCGCCAGCAGCCAAAGACAGGCTATGAACACTGAAGCTTTCTTT. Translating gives CASSQRQAMNTEAFF.

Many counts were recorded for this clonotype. The CDR3: CASSHEGQGASGNTIYF. The DNA for the CDR3 is TGCGCCAGCAGCCACGAGGGGCAGGGGGCGAGTGGAAACACCATATATTTT. This chain connects TRBV4-3 to TRBJ1-3; 8 bases map to TRBD1. Looked up from germline, CDR1 is LGHNA and CDR2 is YSLEER. V lost 3 bases and J lost 3; bases outside the gene matches: 10. The CDR3 spans 17 residues.

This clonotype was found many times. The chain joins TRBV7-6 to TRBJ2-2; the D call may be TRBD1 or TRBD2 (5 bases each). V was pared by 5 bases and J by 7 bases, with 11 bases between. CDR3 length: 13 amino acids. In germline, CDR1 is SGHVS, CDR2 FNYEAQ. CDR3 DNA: TGTGCCAGCAGCCTGGGGACCATCGGGGAGCTGTTTTTT. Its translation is CASSLGTIGELFF.

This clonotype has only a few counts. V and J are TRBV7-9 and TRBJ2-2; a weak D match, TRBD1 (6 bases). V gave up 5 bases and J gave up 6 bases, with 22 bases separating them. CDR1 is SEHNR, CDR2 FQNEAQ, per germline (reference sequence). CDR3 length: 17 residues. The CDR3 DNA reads TGTGCCAGCAGCAGAGGGATCAGGACAGAAGGTTCCGGGGAGCTGTTTTTT. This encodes CASSRGIRTEGSGELFF. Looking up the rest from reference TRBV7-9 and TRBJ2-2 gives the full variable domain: DTGVSQNPRHKITKRGQNVTFRCDPISEHNRLYWYRQTLGQGPEFLTYFQNEAQLEKSRLLSDRFSAERPKGSFSTLEIQRTEQGDSAMYLCASSRGIRTEGSGELFFGEGSRLTVL.

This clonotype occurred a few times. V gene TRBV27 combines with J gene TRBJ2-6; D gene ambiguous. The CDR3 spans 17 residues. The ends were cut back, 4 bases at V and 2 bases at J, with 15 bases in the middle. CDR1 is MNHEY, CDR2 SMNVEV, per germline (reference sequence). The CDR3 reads CASSWQYPLAGANVLTF. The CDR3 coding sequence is TGTGCCAGCAGTTGGCAATACCCCCTGGCTGGGGCCAACGTCCTGACTTTC.

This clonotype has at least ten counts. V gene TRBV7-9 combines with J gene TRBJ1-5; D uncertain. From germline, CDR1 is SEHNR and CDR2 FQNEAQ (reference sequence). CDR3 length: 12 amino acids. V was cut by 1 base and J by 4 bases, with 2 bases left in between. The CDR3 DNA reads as TGTGCCAGCAGCTTAGAGAATCAGCCCCAGCATTTT. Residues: CASSLENQPQHF.

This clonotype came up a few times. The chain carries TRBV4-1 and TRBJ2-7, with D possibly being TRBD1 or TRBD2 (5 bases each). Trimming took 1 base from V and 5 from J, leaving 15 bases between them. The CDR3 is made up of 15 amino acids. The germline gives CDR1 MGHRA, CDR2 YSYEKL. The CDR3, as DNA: TGCGCCAGCAGCCAAGGGCTCCAGGGACGAGACGAGCAGTACGTC. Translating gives CASSQGLQGRDEQYV.

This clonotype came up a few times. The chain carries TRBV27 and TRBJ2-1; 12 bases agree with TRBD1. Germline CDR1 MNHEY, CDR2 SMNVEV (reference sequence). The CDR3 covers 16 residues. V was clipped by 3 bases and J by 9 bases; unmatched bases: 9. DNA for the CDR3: TGTGCCAGCAGTTTTTCCGGGACAGGGGGCCTAGGTGAGCAGTTCTTC. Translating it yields CASSFSGTGGLGEQFF.

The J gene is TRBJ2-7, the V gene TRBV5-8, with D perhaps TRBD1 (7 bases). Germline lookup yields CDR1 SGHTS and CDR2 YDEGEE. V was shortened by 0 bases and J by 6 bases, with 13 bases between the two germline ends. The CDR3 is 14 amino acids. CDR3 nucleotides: TGTGCCAGCAGCTTGGGACAGGGACTCTCCGAGCAGTACGTC. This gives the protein CASSLGQGLSEQYV.